The 13 T cell receptor beta chains below were found in one sample sequenced in a study of T cell responses to AZD1222 COVID-19 vaccine. TCRdb keeps only in-frame clones here, not all; method: immunoSEQ multiplex PCR. The data hold 150,000 to 180,000 clones, with 75% to 90% observed a single time. Material: peripheral blood, obtained 28 days after the second AZD1222 dose. The source of these receptors is an adult who received the AZD1222 COVID-19 vaccine.

The chain links TRBV19 to TRBJ2-1, with 9 bases that match TRBD2. The CDR3 spans 17 residues. V shed 5 bases and J 8 bases; nucleotides not matched to a gene: 16. Germline loops: CDR1 LNHDA, CDR2 SQIVND (reference sequence). CDR3 region: CASSGPDAGGPIDEQFF. CDR3 nucleotides: TGTGCCAGTAGTGGGCCCGACGCGGGAGGGCCAATCGATGAGCAGTTCTTC.

The chain has TRBV30 and TRBJ1-1; D gene uncertain. V shed 0 bases and J shed 10 bases, with 15 bases lying between them. Per the germline V gene, CDR1 is GTSNPN and CDR2 is SVGIG (reference sequence). This CDR3 comprises 13 residues. This CDR3 is CAWSVGRTKGAFF. The DNA of the CDR3 is TGTGCCTGGAGTGTGGGGAGAACCAAAGGAGCTTTCTTT.

This chain uses TRBV19 with TRBJ1-2; TRBD1 is a possible D gene (5 bases). The V and J ends lost 5 bases and 2 bases respectively, with 9 bases between them. Germline values: CDR1 LNHDA, CDR2 SQIVND (reference sequence). This CDR3 spans 13 amino acids. The CDR3 loop reads CASSQGGNYGYTF. The CDR3 coding sequence is TGTGCCAGTAGTCAGGGTGGAAACTATGGCTACACCTTC.

This clone has just one count. The chain has TRBV18 and TRBJ1-1, with D perhaps TRBD1 (5 bases). Germline lookup yields CDR1 KGHSH and CDR2 LQKENI. The V end was cut by 2 bases, the J end by 5 bases, with 15 bases between. This CDR3 is built from 15 residues. CDR3 loop: CASSPKTDPMTEAFF. CDR3 DNA: TGTGCCAGCTCACCAAAGACAGACCCGATGACTGAAGCTTTCTTT.

Here the CDR3 DNA reads TGCGCCAGCAGTCGCGGGACTGGCTCCTACGAGCAGTACTTC. Translation gives CASSRGTGSYEQYF. The chain carries TRBV10-1 and TRBJ2-7, with D perhaps TRBD2 (6 bases). CDR3 length equals 14 residues. The V gene lost 5 bases and the J gene lost 0 bases, with 11 bases spanning the gap. Germline V lookup: CDR1 WNHNN, CDR2 SYGVQD (reference sequence).

V is TRBV28 and J is TRBJ2-3; the D gene is possibly TRBD1 (6 bases). This CDR3 comprises 15 residues. CDR1 and CDR2 (germline): MDHEN, SYDVKM. V gave up 5 bases and J gave up 5 bases, with 17 bases separating them. The CDR3 sequence is CASSLSGESIDTQYF. DNA for the CDR3: TGTGCCAGCAGTCTCTCAGGGGAGTCGATAGATACGCAGTATTTT.

The gene calls are TRBV4-1 and TRBJ1-4, with 7 bases lining up with TRBD1. V dropped 4 bases and J dropped 5; count of bases not matched to a gene: 10. This CDR3 has 16 residues. CDR1 and CDR2 (germline): MGHRA, YSYEKL. The CDR3 DNA sequence: TGCGCCAGCAGCCTGGGTCCGGGACAGTCCAATGAAAAACTGTTTTTT. This codes for CASSLGPGQSNEKLFF.

V and J are TRBV29-1 and TRBJ1-2; 11 bases map to TRBD1. Per germline, CDR1 SQVTM and CDR2 ANQGSEA. This CDR3 has 15 residues. The junction had 5 bases not matched to a gene; V was cut back by 0 bases and J by 5 bases. This CDR3 is CSVEDRGTGGYGYTF. In DNA, the CDR3 is TGCAGCGTTGAAGATCGGGGGACAGGGGGTTATGGCTACACCTTC.

The chain carries TRBV28 and TRBJ1-6, with D possibly TRBD1 on 6 matching bases. V dropped 4 bases and J dropped 9 bases, with 13 bases sitting between them. The CDR3 has 14 residues. Germline-derived CDR1 and CDR2 are MDHEN and SYDVKM. DNA of the CDR3: TGTGCCAGCAGTTCGGGACAAGGCGGTTCACCCCTCCACTTT. Its protein product is CASSSGQGGSPLHF.

This clone occurred a few times. V and J are TRBV2 and TRBJ1-3; 7 nucleotides line up with TRBD1. CDR1 SNHLY and CDR2 FYNNEI come from the germline V gene. The CDR3 contains 14 residues. J lost 4 bases, V lost 6 bases, and 6 bases had no gene match. This chain's CDR3 is CASRPDRVGNTIYF. The CDR3, as DNA: TGTGCCAGCAGACCAGACAGGGTCGGAAACACCATATATTTT.

V gene TRBV6-6 combines with J gene TRBJ2-1; tentatively, D is TRBD2 (7 bases). The CDR3 covers 16 residues. Germline CDR1 is MNHNY and CDR2 is SVGAGI (reference sequence). V was trimmed by 5 bases and J by 10 bases, leaving 24 bases between them. The CDR3 DNA follows: TGTGCCAGCAGTCCGACTTCGCGGGGGCAAAGGAGAGAGCAGTTCTTC. It translates to CASSPTSRGQRREQFF.

V and J are TRBV7-2 and TRBJ2-1; D might be TRBD2 (6 bases). In germline, CDR1 is SGHTA, CDR2 FQGNSA. V was shortened by 5 bases and J by 8 bases, with 16 bases between the two germline ends. The CDR3 totals 14 residues. The CDR3 sequence is CASSRPTRTHEQFF. The CDR3 DNA is TGTGCCAGCAGCCGCCCGACTAGAACGCATGAGCAGTTCTTC.

V usage is TRBV12-3 or TRBV12-4 and J usage is TRBJ1-5, with unresolved D. With 6 bases removed from V and 4 bases from J, the gap between germline ends came to 7 bases. The CDR3 length is 12 residues. The CDR3 spells CASRDGNQPQHF. DNA for the CDR3: TGTGCCAGCAGGGACGGGAATCAGCCCCAGCATTTT.